The TCR beta chain under discussion was sequenced for a study of metastatic and nonmetastatic thyroid tumors. The study, taken as a whole, reports: Across blood and tumor, TCR beta diversity in malignant thyroid tumors was reportedly significantly higher than in benign nodules.

This clone is categorized as medium-sized. What it binds is unknown. TCRdb re-called clones from the PCR reads using MiXCR. In the table there are about 21,000 clones, approximately 11% of which are singletons. This CDR3 contains 15 residues. The germline gives CDR1 MNHNS, CDR2 SASEGT. The V and J ends lost 2 bases and 6 bases respectively, with 14 bases between them. Thyroid surgery was performed in patients who had received no treatment beforehand. This clonotype was obtained from a female donor with papillary thyroid cancer or a benign thyroid nodule (not recorded which). Some clones in this sample may be carry-over from other donors' samples. The chain combines TRBV6-1 with TRBJ2-1, with D tentatively TRBD1 or TRBD2 (6 bases each). The sample taken for sequencing was blood. CDR3 protein: CASSERGPRFNEQFF. CDR3 DNA sequence: TGTGCCAGCAGTGAACGGGGGCCCAGGTTCAATGAGCAGTTCTTC.